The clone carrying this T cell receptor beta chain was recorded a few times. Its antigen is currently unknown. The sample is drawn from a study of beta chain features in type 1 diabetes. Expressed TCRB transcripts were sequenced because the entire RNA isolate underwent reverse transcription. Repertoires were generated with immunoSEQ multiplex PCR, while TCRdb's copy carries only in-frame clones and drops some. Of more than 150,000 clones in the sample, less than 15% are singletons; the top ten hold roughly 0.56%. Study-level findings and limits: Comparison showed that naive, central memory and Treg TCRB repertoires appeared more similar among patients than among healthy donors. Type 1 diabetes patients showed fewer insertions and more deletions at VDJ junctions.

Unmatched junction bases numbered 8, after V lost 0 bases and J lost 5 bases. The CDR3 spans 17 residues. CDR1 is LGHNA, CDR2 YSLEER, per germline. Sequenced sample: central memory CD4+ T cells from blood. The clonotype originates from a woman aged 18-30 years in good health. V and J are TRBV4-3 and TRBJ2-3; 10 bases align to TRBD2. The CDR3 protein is CASSQEIAGGGLDTQYF. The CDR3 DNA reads TGCGCCAGCAGCCAAGAGATAGCGGGAGGAGGCCTAGATACGCAGTATTTT.